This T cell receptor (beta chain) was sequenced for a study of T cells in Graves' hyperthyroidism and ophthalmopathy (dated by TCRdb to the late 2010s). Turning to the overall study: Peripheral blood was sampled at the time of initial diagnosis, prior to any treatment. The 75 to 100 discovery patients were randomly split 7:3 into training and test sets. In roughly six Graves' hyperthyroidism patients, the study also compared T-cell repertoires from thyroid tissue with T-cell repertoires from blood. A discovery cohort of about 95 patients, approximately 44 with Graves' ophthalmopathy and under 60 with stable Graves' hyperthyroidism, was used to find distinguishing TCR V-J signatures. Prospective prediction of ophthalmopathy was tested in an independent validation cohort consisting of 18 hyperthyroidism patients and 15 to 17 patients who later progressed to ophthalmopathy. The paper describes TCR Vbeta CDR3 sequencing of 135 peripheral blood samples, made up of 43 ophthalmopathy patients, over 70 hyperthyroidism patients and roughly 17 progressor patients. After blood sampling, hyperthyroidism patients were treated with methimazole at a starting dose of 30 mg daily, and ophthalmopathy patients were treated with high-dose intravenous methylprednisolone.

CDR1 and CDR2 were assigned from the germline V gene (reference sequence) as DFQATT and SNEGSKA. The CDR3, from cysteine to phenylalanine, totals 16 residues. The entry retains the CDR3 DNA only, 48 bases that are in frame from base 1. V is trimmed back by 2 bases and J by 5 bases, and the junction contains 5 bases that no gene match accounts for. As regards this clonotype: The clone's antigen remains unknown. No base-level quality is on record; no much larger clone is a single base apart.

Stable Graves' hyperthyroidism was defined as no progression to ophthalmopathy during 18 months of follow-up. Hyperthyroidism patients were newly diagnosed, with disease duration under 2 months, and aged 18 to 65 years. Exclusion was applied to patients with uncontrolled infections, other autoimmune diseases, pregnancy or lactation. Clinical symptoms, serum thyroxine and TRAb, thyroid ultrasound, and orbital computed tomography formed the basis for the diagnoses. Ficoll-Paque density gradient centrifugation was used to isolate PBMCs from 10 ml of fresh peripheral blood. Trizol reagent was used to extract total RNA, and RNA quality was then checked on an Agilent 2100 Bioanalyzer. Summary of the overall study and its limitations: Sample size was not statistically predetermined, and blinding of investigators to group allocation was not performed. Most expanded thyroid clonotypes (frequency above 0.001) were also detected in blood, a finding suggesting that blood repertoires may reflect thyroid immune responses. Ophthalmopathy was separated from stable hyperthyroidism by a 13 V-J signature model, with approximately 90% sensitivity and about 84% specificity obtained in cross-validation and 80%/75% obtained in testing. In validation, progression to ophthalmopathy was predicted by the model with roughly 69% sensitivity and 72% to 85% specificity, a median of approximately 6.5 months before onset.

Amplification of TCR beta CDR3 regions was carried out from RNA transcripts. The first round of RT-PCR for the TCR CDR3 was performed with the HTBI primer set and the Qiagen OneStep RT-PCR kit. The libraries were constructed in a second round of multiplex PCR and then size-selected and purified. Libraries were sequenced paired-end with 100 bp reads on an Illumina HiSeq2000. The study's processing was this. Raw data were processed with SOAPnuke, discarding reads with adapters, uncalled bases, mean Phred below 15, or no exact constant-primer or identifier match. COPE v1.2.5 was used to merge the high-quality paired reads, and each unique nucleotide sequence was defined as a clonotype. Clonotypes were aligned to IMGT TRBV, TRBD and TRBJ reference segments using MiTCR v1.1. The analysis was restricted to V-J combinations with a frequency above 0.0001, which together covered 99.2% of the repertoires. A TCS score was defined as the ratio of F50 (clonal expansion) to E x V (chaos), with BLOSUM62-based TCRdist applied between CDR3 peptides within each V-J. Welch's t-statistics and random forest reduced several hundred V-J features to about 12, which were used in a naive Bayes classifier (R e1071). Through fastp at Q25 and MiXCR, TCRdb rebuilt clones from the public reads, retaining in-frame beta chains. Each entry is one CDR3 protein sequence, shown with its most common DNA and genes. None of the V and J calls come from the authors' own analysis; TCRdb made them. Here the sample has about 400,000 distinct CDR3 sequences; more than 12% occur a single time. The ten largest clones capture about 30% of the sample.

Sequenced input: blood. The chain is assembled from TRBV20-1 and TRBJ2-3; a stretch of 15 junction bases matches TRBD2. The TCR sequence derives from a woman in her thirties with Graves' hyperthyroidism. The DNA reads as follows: TGCAGTGCTAGATCCCTGGGACTAGCGGGGGGAGATACGCAGTATTTT. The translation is CSARSLGLAGGDTQYF.